A single sample is the source of the 29 T cell receptor beta chains below, sequenced in a study of blood T cells in healthy people across ages (dated by TCRdb to between 2015 and 2016). The library was generated by 5' RACE. Sequencing was carried out with an Illumina HiSeq 2500. A second roughly 6 to 11 cycle PCR used a sample-barcoded 5' primer and a J-beta primer mix. TCRdb took the public reads, trimmed them with fastp at Q25, ran MiXCR for clone calling and kept in-frame beta chains. When rows share a CDR3 protein, they turn into one entry using the most common DNA and genes. This sample is represented by hundreds of thousands of distinct CDR3 sequences; more than 20% of them were singletons. Clones ranked in the top ten supply roughly 3.6% of the sample. Sequencing input: blood. Receptors originate from a man aged 70-80 years in good health.

This clonotype was found a few times. One end of the junction does not line up with germline, which may come from a read error. The V and J genes are TRBV24-1 and TRBJ2-2; 14 positions agree with TRBD2. The CDR3 totals 20 residues. Germline CDR1 KGHDR, CDR2 SFDVKD. CDR3 in amino acids: CATSDSSGTSGSSVTGERFF. The DNA for the CDR3 is TGTGCCACCAGTGATTCGTCCGGGACTAGCGGGAGTTCGGTCACCGGGGAGCGGTTTTTT.

This clonotype came up once. The chain joins TRBV20-1 to TRBJ1-1; a weak D match, TRBD1 (5 bases). V was pared by 1 base and J by 3 bases, with 9 bases between. CDR1 is DFQATT, CDR2 SNEGSKA, per germline (reference sequence). The CDR3 sequence is 13 residues long. CDR3 amino acids: CSARGGSDTEAFF. Written as DNA, the CDR3 is TGCAGTGCTAGAGGGGGCTCTGACACTGAAGCTTTCTTT.

This clonotype was detected only a few times. The chain employs TRBV5-1 and TRBJ1-6, with 9 bases that match TRBD1. This CDR3 region has 15 residues. Germline V gene data show CDR1 as SGHRS and CDR2 as YFSETQ. The junction had 8 bases not matched to a gene; V was cut back by 5 bases and J by 8 bases. The CDR3 DNA follows: TGCGCCAGCAGGACGGACAGGGGAGTTGATTCACCCCTCCACTTT. It codes for CASRTDRGVDSPLHF.

This clonotype was counted only a few times. V usage is TRBV29-1 and J usage is TRBJ2-7; perhaps TRBD2 as D (5 bases). CDR1 and CDR2 from the germline V gene are SQVTM and ANQGSEA. The V end lost 1 base, the J end lost 2 bases, and 9 bases lay between the germline ends. The CDR3 sequence is 13 residues long. For the CDR3, the DNA is TGCAGCGTTGAAGGGAGCGGCGCCTACGAGCAGTACTTC. Translated: CSVEGSGAYEQYF.

This clonotype was detected many times. The V and J genes are TRBV5-1 and TRBJ2-5; 9 nucleotides line up with TRBD2. The DNA end lines up better with TRBJ2-1; the J call may be wrong. This CDR3 has 17 residues. In germline, CDR1 is SGHRS, CDR2 YFSETQ. CDR3 loop: CASSRGTAGGTYDEQFF. CDR3 bases: TGCGCCAGCAGCCGAGGGACAGCGGGAGGCACGTACGATGAGCAGTTCTTC.

The sample holds a few counts of this clonotype. The chain has TRBV20-1 and TRBJ1-1; D uncertain. Looked up from germline, CDR1 is DFQATT and CDR2 is SNEGSKA (reference sequence). V dropped 3 bases and J dropped 1 base, with 9 bases sitting between them. There are 13 residues in the CDR3. CDR3 amino acids: CSASSQGNTEAFF. The CDR3 coding sequence is TGCAGTGCTAGTTCGCAAGGGAACACTGAAGCTTTCTTT.

This rearrangement joins TRBV15 to TRBJ1-6; no firm D call. Trimming took 0 bases from V and 6 from J, leaving 9 bases between them. The CDR3 runs to 15 residues. CDR1 is LNHNV and CDR2 is YYDKDF in the germline V gene (reference sequence). CDR3 residues: CATSRDPTSNSPLHF. CDR3 nucleotides: TGTGCCACCAGCAGAGATCCCACGAGTAATTCACCCCTCCACTTT.

The V and J genes are TRBV20-1 and TRBJ2-7; 7 positions agree with TRBD1. Unmatched junction bases numbered 12, after V lost 2 bases and J lost 11 bases. The germline V gene has CDR1 DFQATT and CDR2 SNEGSKA (reference sequence). The CDR3 is made up of 13 amino acids. In DNA, the CDR3 is TGCAGTGCTAGACGGACGACAGGGAGTAAAGAGTACTTC. It specifies CSARRTTGSKEYF.

This clonotype has only a few counts. The chain couples TRBV6-2 or TRBV6-3 to TRBJ2-5; maybe TRBD1 (6 bases). The J call may be wrong; the DNA end is better matched by TRBJ2-7. The germline CDR1 and CDR2 sequences are MNHEY and SVGEGT. The CDR3 is 15 amino acids. The CDR3 protein is CATMTRGQIVSEQYF. In nucleotides, the CDR3 is TGTGCCACCATGACCAGGGGACAAATTGTCTCCGAGCAGTACTTC.

This clonotype appeared a few times. The chain combines TRBV3-1 with TRBJ2-1; TRBD1 matches 7 bases. The J call is in doubt because the DNA end fits TRBJ2-5 better. Per germline, CDR1 LGHDT and CDR2 YNNKEL (reference sequence). CDR3 length equals 15 residues. The CDR3 DNA sequence: TGTGCCAGCAGCCAAGCCCAGGGGGTAGGAGAGACCCAGTACTTC. Its translation: CASSQAQGVGETQYF.

The chain uses TRBV29-1 and TRBJ2-2, with no clear D. CDR3 length: 13 amino acids. Germline V lookup: CDR1 SQVTM, CDR2 ANQGSEA. V was shortened by 7 bases and J by 6 bases, with 15 bases between the two germline ends. The CDR3 bases are TGCAGCGGTTTGCAGGAGAAAGCCGGGGAGCTGTTTTTT. Translating it yields CSGLQEKAGELFF.

V is TRBV3-1 and J is TRBJ2-7; TRBD1 is a possible D gene (5 bases). The CDR3 is 13 residues long. Trimming pared 4 bases from V and 3 bases from J, leaving 10 bases between. Germline V gene sequence: CDR1 LGHDT, CDR2 YNNKEL (reference sequence). The CDR3 DNA follows: TGTGCCAGCAGCCCACCTGACAGCTACGAGCAGTACTTC. As protein: CASSPPDSYEQYF.

V and J are TRBV10-3 and TRBJ2-6; 8 nucleotides agree with TRBD1. The CDR3 runs to 16 residues. V gave up 8 bases and J gave up 0 bases; unmatched junction bases: 6. From germline, CDR1 is ENHRY and CDR2 SYGVKD. The CDR3 sequence is CAIDPGQGSGANVLTF. The CDR3 coding sequence is TGTGCCATCGATCCTGGACAGGGCTCTGGGGCCAACGTCCTGACTTTC.

This chain joins TRBV6-2 or TRBV6-3 and TRBJ2-7; TRBD2 aligns across 7 bases. The CDR3 is 14 residues long. J lost 3 bases, V lost 11 bases, and 13 bases had no gene match. From germline, CDR1 is MNHEY and CDR2 SVGEGT. The CDR3 DNA is TGTGCCGCCAGAGGAAGAGGGGAGGGCTACGAGCAGTACTTC. Translating it yields CAARGRGEGYEQYF.

Remarks on this clonotype: A read error may be the cause here, since a much bigger clone is one base away. The chain has TRBV10-2 and TRBJ1-4, with a possible D match to TRBD1 (5 bases). CDR1 is WSHSY, CDR2 SAAADI, per germline. V dropped 5 bases and J dropped 7 bases, with 14 bases sitting between them. The CDR3 extends over 14 amino acids. The CDR3 nucleotides read TGCGCCAGCAGTAGGACATCGCATAGTGAAAAACTGTTTTTT. Translated: CASSRTSHSEKLFF.

As for this clonotype: A much larger clone is a single base away; this may be a read error. V usage is TRBV28 and J usage is TRBJ1-2; 7 bases align to TRBD1. This CDR3 spans 13 amino acids. CDR1 is MDHEN and CDR2 is SYDVKM in the germline V gene. The ends lost 11 bases at V and 5 bases at J; junction bases unmatched: 11. The chain's CDR3 is CAGYQDRVYGYTF. CDR3 nucleotides: TGTGCCGGCTACCAAGACAGGGTTTATGGCTACACCTTC.

This clonotype was seen more than once but under ten times. The CDR3 region has the DNA TGTGCCACCAGTGATTTGGGACAGGGATCCGGCGAGACCCAGTACTTC. The encoded protein is CATSDLGQGSGETQYF. The chain uses TRBV24-1 and TRBJ2-5, with 8 bases that match TRBD1. V was pared by 0 bases and J by 5 bases, with 7 bases of the junction left unmatched. The CDR3 length is 16 residues. The germline V gene has CDR1 KGHDR and CDR2 SFDVKD.

The genes are TRBV20-1 and TRBJ1-5; D gene unclear. V gave up 0 bases and J gave up 3 bases, with 9 bases separating them. Looked up from germline, CDR1 is DFQATT and CDR2 is SNEGSKA (reference sequence). There are 14 residues in the CDR3. The CDR3 nucleotides read TGCAGTGCTAGAGAAGGGCAGTCCAATCAGCCCCAGCATTTT. Protein product: CSAREGQSNQPQHF.

The rearrangement uses TRBV20-1 and TRBJ2-2; 7 bases are a match to TRBD2. CDR3 length: 15 residues. V lost 2 bases to trimming and J lost 5 bases; unmatched junction nucleotides: 8. Germline-derived CDR1 and CDR2 are DFQATT and SNEGSKA (reference sequence). The CDR3 sequence is CSARSGRGGTGELFF. DNA for the CDR3: TGCAGTGCTAGATCGGGGAGGGGTGGTACCGGGGAGCTGTTTTTT.

The table lists this clonotype with many counts. The CDR3 protein is CASSLQGAGILAKNIQYF. The CDR3 bases are TGTGCCAGCAGTCTTCAGGGGGCCGGTATACTAGCCAAAAACATTCAGTACTTC. The genes are TRBV27 and TRBJ2-4; 8 bases line up with TRBD1. This CDR3 contains 18 residues. The junction had 12 bases not matched to a gene; V was cut back by 5 bases and J by 0 bases. Germline V CDR1 and CDR2: MNHEY, SMNVEV (reference sequence).

The J gene is TRBJ2-7, the V gene TRBV2; weak D call: TRBD1 (6 bases). The CDR3 is 13 residues long. Between the trimmed V and J ends, which lost 3 bases and 4 bases, there was a span of 10 bases. Germline V gene sequence: CDR1 SNHLY, CDR2 FYNNEI. DNA for the CDR3: TGTGCCAGCAGTGATAGGGGGTTATACGAGCAGTACTTC. It yields the protein CASSDRGLYEQYF. The full variable domain, in which reference TRBV2 and TRBJ2-7 provide the parts outside the CDR3, is EPEVTQTPSHQVTQMGQEVILRCVPISNHLYFYWYRQILGQKVEFLVSFYNNEISEKSEIFDDQFSVERPDGSNFTLKIRSTKLEDSAMYFCASSDRGLYEQYFGPGTRLTVT.

This clonotype was observed a few times. The CDR3 coding sequence is TGTGCCAGCAGCCAAGGGACACTTAACCGGTCCCAGTACTTC. Its translation is CASSQGTLNRSQYF. The J gene is TRBJ2-5, the V gene TRBV3-1; TRBD1 might be the D (5 bases). The V gene's germline CDR1 is LGHDT and CDR2 YNNKEL (reference sequence). Trimming pared 1 base from V and 9 bases from J, leaving 15 bases between. CDR3 length: 14 amino acids.

There are many counts of this clonotype. CDR3 in amino acids: CASSKQGVNTEAFF. CDR3 nucleotide sequence: TGTGCCAGCAGCAAACAGGGGGTGAACACTGAAGCTTTCTTT. V and J are TRBV3-1 and TRBJ1-1; TRBD1 aligns across 8 bases. V was clipped by 5 bases and J by 0 bases; unmatched bases: 2. This CDR3 has 14 residues. Per germline, CDR1 LGHDT and CDR2 YNNKEL (reference sequence).

This clonotype turned up a few times. The chain couples TRBV18 to TRBJ2-1, with unresolved D. TRBJ2-5 explains the end of the DNA better; the J call may be wrong. CDR1 is KGHSH, CDR2 LQKENI, per germline. The CDR3 runs to 13 residues. CDR3 sequence: CASFLVVPETQYF. CDR3 nucleotide sequence: TGTGCCAGCTTCCTTGTGGTCCCAGAGACCCAGTACTTC.

This sequence joins TRBV7-2 and TRBJ2-5; 8 bases match TRBD2. The J call is doubtful: the DNA matches TRBJ2-1 better. Germline V gene sequence: CDR1 SGHTA, CDR2 FQGNSA. The CDR3 is 16 amino acids. The CDR3, as DNA: TGTGCCAGCAGCTTAGTTACTAGCGGACTCTACAATGAGCAGTTCTTC. It yields the protein CASSLVTSGLYNEQFF.

The genes are TRBV7-2 and TRBJ2-5; D unresolved. The J call may be mistaken, given a closer DNA end match to TRBJ2-1. This CDR3 is built from 13 residues. In germline, CDR1 is SGHTA, CDR2 FQGNSA. This CDR3 reads CASSLGPRWEQFF. DNA of the CDR3: TGTGCCAGCAGCTTAGGGCCTCGTTGGGAGCAGTTCTTC.

This clonotype was recorded a few times. This chain connects TRBV20-1 to TRBJ2-1, with a possible D match to TRBD1 (6 bases). CDR3 length: 17 residues. Germline V CDR1 and CDR2: DFQATT, SNEGSKA (reference sequence). The V gene lost 3 bases and the J gene lost 0 bases, with 18 bases spanning the gap. In nucleotides, the CDR3 is TGCAGTGCTAGCCGACAGGACTCATTTAGCTCCTACAATGAGCAGTTCTTC. This sequence encodes CSASRQDSFSSYNEQFF.

V and J are TRBV20-1 and TRBJ2-7, with TRBD2 identical over 9 bases. Per germline, CDR1 DFQATT and CDR2 SNEGSKA (reference sequence). This CDR3 region has 15 residues. V lost 4 bases, J lost 3 bases, and 10 bases stayed unmatched. The CDR3 sequence: CSATGVAGADYEQYF. CDR3 DNA: TGCAGTGCTACGGGAGTAGCGGGAGCTGACTACGAGCAGTACTTC.

This clonotype was observed a handful of times. The chain joins TRBV6-5 to TRBJ2-1; unclear D gene. The CDR3 length is 16 residues. Trimming cost V 0 bases and J 3 bases, with 12 bases left between them. Germline V gene lookup returns CDR1 MNHEY and CDR2 SVGAGI. CDR3 DNA sequence: TGTGCCAGCAGTTACTCTTACGCTTCTCTCTACAATGAGCAGTTCTTC. Amino acids: CASSYSYASLYNEQFF.